This T cell receptor (beta chain) was captured in a study of response to subunit inactivated influenza vaccine. The CDR3 loop spans 16 amino acids. Trimming cost V 6 bases and J 2 bases, with 17 bases left between them. Germline-derived CDR1 and CDR2 are MDHEN and SYDVKM. TCRdb re-derived calls from the RT-PCR reads in MiXCR, one entry per CDR3 protein. The data show fewer than 600,000 distinct CDR3 sequences, around 7.7% seen once. A few counts support this clonotype. Its antigen is not known. Study results and caveats: Authors suggested that a seasonal influenza vaccination recruits few new T cells each time.

Sequenced here: PBMCs from blood, sampled around 25 months after vaccination. V usage is TRBV28 and J usage is TRBJ1-5, with a tentative D call TRBD1 (5 bases). This TCR derives from a man aged 45-69 years who received an inactivated influenza vaccine. The CDR3 sequence: CASSLFQGSGNQPQHF. The DNA for the CDR3 is TGTGCCAGCAGCTTGTTCCAGGGTTCGGGCAATCAGCCCCAGCATTTT.